Given below is one T cell receptor beta chain in context. Its cognate antigen has yet to be identified. Base qualities were left out, and no much larger clone turns up one base away. One collaborating source in Seattle enrolled patients while the patients were actively infected and followed the patients over time throughout the course of disease. Collaborating institutions collected whole blood in K2EDTA tubes following their own protocols. For TCRbeta analysis, collaborators shipped samples in one of three forms: frozen whole blood, isolated PBMCs, or DNA extracted from either of those sample types. TCRbeta CDR3 regions were amplified from genomic DNA using the immunoSEQ Assay, a bias-controlled multiplex PCR. The study's own analysis went as follows. The number of nucleated cells in each sample was estimated from the amplification of reference gene primers within the assay. To quantify the absolute abundance of each unique TCRbeta CDR3 rearrangement, sequence reads were collapsed and filtered. For each sample, productive Simpson clonality was calculated as the square root of Simpson's diversity index over productive rearrangements. Sourced from immuneACCESS, this table was stored by TCRdb with only in-frame sequences that have V and J called. A share of the clones is absent; for the studies checked, an unresolved V gene accounts for under half, and the remainder has no known explanation. Clone size and V and J calls were adopted from that table, with D and trimming inferred from the DNA. This sample gives about 400,000 clones in total; approximately 86% of them show up just once. Under 8.5% of the sample is held by the ten biggest clonotypes.

The data derive from a study of blood T cell repertoires in COVID-19 (dated by TCRdb to between 2020 and 2021). Regarding the complete study: Samples covering the acute and convalescent phases of COVID-19 were provided by collaborators in the United States, Italy and Spain. The prospective study material was composed of cDNA or gDNA derived from T cells, B-cell-depleted T cells, or PBMCs. The dataset comprised deeply sampled blood TCRbeta repertoires from subjects exposed to, actively infected with, or recovered from COVID-19. A freely available public database, intended as a resource for researchers studying the immune response to SARS-CoV-2, is where the repertoires were released. Samples were obtained from the ongoing ImmuneRACE study (first 160 participants) and from 1,000 to 1,500 subjects provided by 6 global collaborators. A de-identified subject ID, COVID-19 status, age in years and sex were almost always included in the sample metadata. HLA class I and class II types, where available, came from metadata supplied by the sample provider rather than from assay-based typing. The study at large found these results: The amount of clinical and demographic metadata varied by source and participant and was provided uncurated.

Including cysteine and phenylalanine, the CDR3 has 13 amino acids. The read is trimmed to its CDR3 DNA, 39 bases read in frame from base 1. V and J are truncated by 7 bases and 5 bases respectively, leaving an intervening sequence of 14 bases. The TCR originated in an older woman with COVID-19, enrolled during active disease. In this chain, TRBV12-3 or TRBV12-4 is recombined with TRBJ2-5; the D segment could be TRBD2, given 7 matching bases. Material for sequencing was peripheral blood. The DNA sequence follows: TGTGCCAGCACCGTCTCGGGGGGCGAGACCCAGTACTTC. This encodes CASTVSGGETQYF.